This TCR beta chain stems from a study of human T cells and chemical hapten exposure (dated by TCRdb to about 2021). Study-wide context: For sensitization, 2% DPC in acetone was applied to a roughly 2 cm by roughly 2 cm area of upper inner arm skin. Patients additionally received weekly therapeutic DPC doses to the scalp throughout the roughly 26-week study period. Patch testing was performed on the upper back with Finn chambers containing 0.01% DPC, and the patch tests were scored after 6 days according to International Contact Dermatitis Research Group standards. The mostly female patient cohort included alopecia areata with under or over 50% scalp involvement, alopecia totalis and alopecia universalis. Libraries were pooled for sequencing, and variation in per-sample TCR yields was attributed mainly to small differences in library volumes within the pool. Peripheral blood TCR repertoire changes were tracked in vivo in alopecia patients during primary and secondary sensitization to the hapten diphenylcyclopropenone (DPC). Blood samples were taken from patients before sensitization (week 0) and at 2, 6 and about 24 weeks after DPC sensitization. Blood for TCR sequencing was provided by twenty-nine alopecia patients at one to four time points (pre-sensitization, 2, 6 and 24 weeks).

The time point label, read with the paper, signifies: patch test 1, 2 weeks after DPC sensitization. The treatment or condition label, read with the paper, signifies: therapeutic diphenylcyclopropenone sensitization with weekly scalp DPC. Blood at each patch-test visit was drawn before the patch test was applied. Eligible patients were aged 18 to 70, diagnosed with alopecia, deemed suitable for DPC therapy, and excluded if pregnant. Total RNA was extracted from unfractionated whole blood that had been collected in Tempus Blood RNA tubes. The library was prepared using RACE. Data came from a NextSeq 500. During library preparation, unique molecular identifiers were attached to individual cDNA molecules so that TCRs could be counted in a quantitative, reproducible way. For every blood RNA sample, sequencing covered both the TCR alpha and TCR beta chains. The study's processing was this. A median of around 96,000 TCRs per sample was observed, with a range of 23,224 to 690,600. V, J and CDR3 annotation of the TCR reads was carried out using the Decombinator software suite. For PS versus PT1 abundance plots, all samples were subsampled to the same number of TCRs (28,000). TCRs were defined as expanded if absent before sensitization and observed at least eight times at the 2-week time point. The raw public data were reprocessed by TCRdb itself: fastp quality trimming at Q25, MiXCR clonotype calling, in-frame beta chains only. Merged by CDR3 protein, the rows form single entries marked with the most common genes and DNA. TCRdb, not the authors, supplied the V and J calls. Present in this sample are around 380,000 distinct CDR3 sequences, approximately 5.1% of which were seen just once. In total, the top ten clones hold 2% to 2.5% of the sample.

Paper-wide results and their limitations: No change with DPC sensitization was found in the number of TCRs above 1 in 1000 frequency, and no evidence of global repertoire structure alterations was found. Compared with pre-sensitization or healthy control sets, expanded TCRs formed significantly more large CDR3 similarity clusters, which is consistent with antigen-driven responses. Patch test score correlated positively with the number of PT1 expanded TCRs, reaching significance at thresholds 8, 16 and 32 but not at 4. Alopecia, a presumed autoimmune disease, was present in all patients, so the immune response of the patients might differ from that of healthy individuals. Repeated subsampling changed both the strength of the expansion versus patch-test correlation and the threshold at which that correlation became significant.

Spanning cysteine to phenylalanine, the CDR3 consists of 14 amino acids. This entry keeps only the CDR3 DNA: 42 bases, framed from base 1. The germline V and J ends show losses of 6 bases and 4 bases respectively, and no gene match explains 6 bases of the junction. CDR1 and CDR2, looked up from the germline V gene (reference sequence), are LGHDT and YNNKEL. Concerning this clonotype: Its antigen is not yet known. The input lacks base qualities; no much larger clone sits a single base away.

The clonotype comes from a woman aged 50 to 60 with alopecia areata. Some clones in this sample may be carry-over from other donors' samples. The V and J genes are TRBV3-1 and TRBJ1-5, with 7 bases aligning to TRBD1. Sequences were derived from whole blood, sampled in connection with sensitization to the hapten diphenylcyclopropenone (DPC). The CDR3: CASRFWTGNQPQHF. The nucleotide sequence is given as TGTGCCAGCAGGTTCTGGACAGGTAATCAGCCCCAGCATTTT.